This passage covers 14 T cell receptor beta chains from one sample sequenced in a study of T-cell memory formation after mild COVID-19. TCRdb recomputed calls from the 5' RACE reads with MiXCR, one row per CDR3 protein. The sample lists about 470,000 distinct CDR3 sequences, approximately 18% seen once, with approximately 13% in the top ten. Sequenced input: PBMCs or a T cell subset sorted from them (not recorded which). The receptors shown here come from an adult woman who had mild COVID-19 (a few samples of this study predate the infection). Cell type and time point are not known.

The genes are TRBV11-2 and TRBJ2-6, with 8 nucleotides matching TRBD2. The CDR3 runs to 17 residues. CDR1 is SGHAT, CDR2 FQNNGV, per germline. With 5 bases clipped from V and 0 bases from J, the junction kept 6 bases outside the gene matches. The CDR3 sequence: CASSHLAGRSGANVLTF. The DNA for the CDR3 is TGTGCCAGCAGCCATCTAGCGGGTCGCTCTGGGGCCAACGTCCTGACTTTC.

This chain joins TRBV24-1 and TRBJ1-1, with a weak D call TRBD1 (5 bases). CDR1 and CDR2 from the germline V gene are KGHDR and SFDVKD. This CDR3 has 12 amino acids. V lost 6 bases to trimming and J lost 9 bases, with 13 bases between them. This chain's CDR3 is CATSQGRGQAFF. In DNA, the CDR3 is TGTGCCACCAGTCAGGGAAGAGGTCAAGCTTTCTTT.

This clonotype has a handful of counts. This rearrangement joins TRBV15 to TRBJ2-7; 8 bases align to TRBD2. V trimming: 1 base; J trimming: 1 base; junction bases outside the gene matches: 6. CDR3 length equals 16 residues. The V gene's germline CDR1 is LNHNV and CDR2 YYDKDF (reference sequence). In DNA form, the CDR3 reads TGTGCCACCAGCAGAGGGACTAGCCCCAGGTCCTACGAGCAGTACTTC. It yields the protein CATSRGTSPRSYEQYF. The entire variable domain, with the rest obtained from reference TRBV15 and TRBJ2-7, is as follows: DAMVIQNPRYQVTQFGKPVTLSCSQTLNHNVMYWYQQKSSQAPKLLFHYYDKDFNNEADTPDNFQSRRPNTSFCFLDIRSPGLGDTAMYLCATSRGTSPRSYEQYFGPGTRLTVT.

This chain joins TRBV11-1 and TRBJ2-1; TRBD1 aligns across 10 bases. The J segment lost 5 bases and the V segment lost 5 bases, leaving 6 bases of the junction unmatched. Germline CDR1 SGHAT, CDR2 FQDESV (reference sequence). The CDR3 sequence is 15 residues long. In DNA form, the CDR3 reads TGTGCCAGCAGCCCCCCGGGACAGGGGAACAATGAGCAGTTCTTC. Residues: CASSPPGQGNNEQFF.

This clonotype is a singleton in its sample. The chain carries TRBV25-1 and TRBJ1-5; TRBD1 might be the D (5 bases). Trimming removed 5 bases from V and 3 bases from J, with 14 bases in between. Germline-derived CDR1 and CDR2 are MGHDK and SYGVNS. The CDR3 is 15 residues long. CDR3 in amino acids: CASSYAGQYNQPQHF. Here the CDR3 DNA reads TGTGCCAGCAGTTATGCAGGGCAGTACAATCAGCCCCAGCATTTT.

This clonotype was counted at least ten times. The CDR3, as DNA: TGCGCCAGCAGTCCCGAACTGAACACTGAAGCTTTCTTT. Translated, it gives CASSPELNTEAFF. The chain has TRBV5-1 and TRBJ1-1; D uncertain. The CDR3 contains 13 residues. Trimming took 5 bases from V and 0 from J, leaving 8 bases between them. From germline, CDR1 is SGHRS and CDR2 YFSETQ. The complete variable domain, with remaining parts taken from reference TRBV5-1 and TRBJ1-1, reads KAGVTQTPRYLIKTRGQQVTLSCSPISGHRSVSWYQQTPGQGLQFLFEYFSETQRNKGNFPGRFSGRQFSNSRSEMNVSTLELGDSALYLCASSPELNTEAFFGQGTRLTVV.

This clonotype was observed a handful of times. This rearrangement joins TRBV12-3 or TRBV12-4 to TRBJ2-5; D is ambiguous. Trimming removed 6 bases from V and 1 base from J, with 9 bases in between. The CDR3 loop spans 13 amino acids. In DNA, the CDR3 is TGTGCCAGCAGAGTGACAACCCAAGAGACCCAGTACTTC. It is translated as CASRVTTQETQYF.

The chain links TRBV2 to TRBJ1-5, with D possibly being TRBD1 (6 bases). Trimming removed 0 bases from V and 11 bases from J, with 11 bases in between. This CDR3 contains 13 residues. CDR1 SNHLY and CDR2 FYNNEI come from the germline V gene. The CDR3 DNA follows: TGTGCCAGCAGTGAAGCGCCAGGGGTGGCCCAGCATTTT. This gives the protein CASSEAPGVAQHF.

This clonotype was counted at least ten times. The J gene is TRBJ2-7, the V gene TRBV20-1, with 9 bases that match TRBD1. With V trimmed by 0 bases and J by 6 bases, 6 bases remained unmatched. The CDR3 extends over 14 amino acids. Germline V lookup: CDR1 DFQATT, CDR2 SNEGSKA (reference sequence). The CDR3 bases are TGCAGTGCTAGAGAAGGGACAGGGCTCAGCGAGCAGTACTTC. Translated: CSAREGTGLSEQYF.

The chain has TRBV5-1 and TRBJ2-1, with D uncertain. Trimming removed 0 bases from V and 6 bases from J, with 10 bases in between. The CDR3 is 14 amino acids. Germline-derived CDR1 and CDR2 are SGHRS and YFSETQ. Written as DNA, the CDR3 is TGCGCCAGCAGCTTGGTCCGGACCCTCAATGAGCAGTTCTTC. It codes for CASSLVRTLNEQFF.

This clonotype occurred a few times. The rearrangement uses TRBV20-1 and TRBJ2-1; 8 bases line up with TRBD1. The CDR3 is made up of 16 amino acids. Germline V CDR1 and CDR2: DFQATT, SNEGSKA (reference sequence). With V trimmed by 0 bases and J by 2 bases, 6 bases remained unmatched. CDR3 protein: CSARDSPDRAYNEQFF. DNA for the CDR3: TGCAGTGCTAGAGATTCTCCGGACAGGGCCTACAATGAGCAGTTCTTC.

This clonotype has just a few counts. V and J are TRBV3-1 and TRBJ1-6; D is unclear. Looked up from germline, CDR1 is LGHDT and CDR2 is YNNKEL (reference sequence). The CDR3 spans 13 residues. Trimming shortened V by 0 bases and J by 8 bases, and 5 bases separated the two germline ends. The CDR3 DNA reads TGTGCCAGCAGCCAAGACAGTTATTCACCCCTCCACTTT. Its translation is CASSQDSYSPLHF.

This clonotype showed up just a few times. V usage is TRBV7-9 and J usage is TRBJ1-1, with unresolved D. Trimming shortened V by 7 bases and J by 6 bases, and 9 bases separated the two germline ends. The germline gives CDR1 SEHNR, CDR2 FQNEAQ (reference sequence). The length of the CDR3 is 11 residues. CDR3 bases: TGTGCCAGCACCTCGGGATCTGAAGCTTTCTTT. This gives the protein CASTSGSEAFF.

This chain links TRBV7-2 with TRBJ1-1; D perhaps matches TRBD1 (5 bases). Looked up from germline, CDR1 is SGHTA and CDR2 is FQGNSA. Trimming stripped 6 bases from V and 1 base from J, with 12 bases between. The length of the CDR3 is 14 residues. The CDR3 sequence is CASSWGRQNTEAFF. The CDR3 coding sequence is TGTGCCAGCAGTTGGGGACGGCAGAACACTGAAGCTTTCTTT.